The clone carrying this T cell receptor beta chain was detected many times. As yet, its antigen is unknown. Amplified TCR beta CDR3 regions came from RNA transcripts. The HTBI set primed first-round TCR CDR3 RT-PCR. TCRdb re-derived calls from the multiplex PCR reads in MiXCR, one entry per CDR3 protein. Among around 250,000 distinct CDR3 sequences, about 15% were seen once, and the ten largest hold about an eighth. At first hyperthyroidism diagnosis, before any ophthalmopathy symptoms, the blood sample was collected. This record belongs to a study of T cells in Graves' hyperthyroidism and ophthalmopathy. Overall study findings and caveats: Clonotypes that were expanded in thyroid above 0.001 mostly appeared in blood too.

This receptor was obtained from a woman between 40 and 55 years old with Graves' hyperthyroidism that later progressed to Graves' ophthalmopathy. Source material: blood.

CDR3 sequence (DNA): TGTGCCAGCAGCTGGGAGACAGGATGGGAGACCCAGTACTTC. It is translated as CASSWETGWETQYF. The V and J genes are TRBV5-6 and TRBJ2-5; D perhaps matches TRBD1 (6 bases). The germline V gene encodes CDR1 SGHDT and CDR2 YYEEEE. The CDR3 contains 14 residues. The V end was cut by 3 bases, the J end by 5 bases, with 14 bases between.